The entry that follows covers one TCR beta chain sequence. This entry belongs to a study of blood T cell repertoires in COVID-19. The CDR3 covers 14 residues. Germline CDR1 and CDR2: SGHRS and YFSETQ. The ends lost 6 bases at V and 3 bases at J; junction bases unmatched: 5. Generated by immunoSEQ multiplex PCR, the TCRdb table keeps only in-frame clones and is missing some. The sample shows some 250,000 clones, roughly 90% of them seen only once. The TCR originated in a man between 60 and 75 years old with acute or convalescent COVID-19. Sequenced material: peripheral blood. V and J are TRBV5-1 and TRBJ2-1; the match to TRBD2 covers 8 bases. CDR3 nucleotides: TGCGCCAGCAAGACGGGACTAGACTACAATGAGCAGTTCTTC. Protein sequence: CASKTGLDYNEQFF.